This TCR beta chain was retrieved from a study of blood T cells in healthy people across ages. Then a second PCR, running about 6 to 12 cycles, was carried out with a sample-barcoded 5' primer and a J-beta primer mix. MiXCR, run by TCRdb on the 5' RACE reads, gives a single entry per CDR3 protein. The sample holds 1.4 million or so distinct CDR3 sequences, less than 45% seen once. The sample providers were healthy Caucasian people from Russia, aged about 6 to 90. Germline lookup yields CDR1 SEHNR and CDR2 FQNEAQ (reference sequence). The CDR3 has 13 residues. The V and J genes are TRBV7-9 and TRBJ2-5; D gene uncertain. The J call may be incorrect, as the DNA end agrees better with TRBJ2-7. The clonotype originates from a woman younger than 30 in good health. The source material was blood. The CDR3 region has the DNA TGTGCCAGCAGCTTGGACCCCAACTACGAGCAGTACTTC. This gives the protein CASSLDPNYEQYF.